These 18 T cell receptor beta chains were all obtained from the same sample, sequenced in a study of T cells in Graves' hyperthyroidism and ophthalmopathy. RNA transcripts provided the source from which TCR beta CDR3 regions were amplified. Initially, a first-round RT-PCR of the TCR CDR3 employed the HTBI primer set. MiXCR, run by TCRdb on the multiplex PCR reads, gives a single entry per CDR3 protein. Found here are around 300,000 distinct CDR3 sequences, roughly 22% of them singletons; the top ten hold around 62%. Sequencing was performed on blood. These receptors all stem from a man in his thirties or forties with Graves' ophthalmopathy.

In this sample, this clonotype turned up a few times. This sequence joins TRBV25-1 and TRBJ2-3, with 12 bases matching TRBD2. Germline values: CDR1 MGHDK, CDR2 SYGVNS. V lost 3 bases to trimming and J lost 1 base; unmatched junction nucleotides: 5. This CDR3 is built from 17 residues. CDR3 nucleotides: TGTGCCAGCAGTGAGCCTAGCGGGAGGGCCGGCACAGATACGCAGTATTTT. It specifies CASSEPSGRAGTDTQYF. The full variable domain, rest sourced from reference TRBV25-1 and TRBJ2-3, is EADIYQTPRYLVIGTGKKITLECSQTMGHDKMYWYQQDPGMELHLIHYSYGVNSTEKGDLSSESTVSRIRTEHFPLTLESARPSHTSQYLCASSEPSGRAGTDTQYFGPGTRLTVL.

The rearrangement links TRBV3-1 to TRBJ2-3, with a tentative D call TRBD1 (6 bases). The CDR3 extends over 15 amino acids. Germline CDR1 is LGHDT and CDR2 is YNNKEL (reference sequence). The germline V and J ends were trimmed by 1 base and 2 bases, with 10 bases remaining between them. The CDR3 loop reads CASSQGMGATDTQYF. Written as DNA, the CDR3 is TGTGCCAGCAGCCAAGGGATGGGGGCCACAGATACGCAGTATTTT.

This chain links TRBV20-1 with TRBJ2-7; D may be TRBD1 or TRBD2 (5 bases each). From germline, CDR1 is DFQATT and CDR2 SNEGSKA (reference sequence). The V end lost 1 base, the J end lost 6 bases, and 16 bases lay between the germline ends. The length of the CDR3 is 14 residues. CDR3: CSARAGTTNGEQYF. The CDR3 nucleotides read TGCAGTGCTAGAGCCGGGACCACAAATGGCGAGCAGTACTTC.

The chain carries TRBV24-1 and TRBJ2-2; 9 nucleotides match TRBD1. Trimming removed 3 bases from V and 5 bases from J; junction bases left unmatched: 3. Germline CDR1 is KGHDR and CDR2 is SFDVKD. There are 15 residues in the CDR3. CDR3 nucleotide sequence: TGTGCCACCAGTGATCCCGGGACAGGGACCGGGGAGCTGTTTTTT. Protein: CATSDPGTGTGELFF.

The chain carries TRBV12-3 or TRBV12-4 and TRBJ2-1; TRBD1 matches 9 bases. This CDR3 has 15 residues. The V segment lost 6 bases and the J segment 6 bases; nucleotides outside the gene matches: 9. CDR3 DNA sequence: TGTGCCAGCAGGGGGGACAGGGTCAATACCAATGAGCAGTTCTTC. It codes for CASRGDRVNTNEQFF.

The chain uses TRBV7-8 and TRBJ2-2; no clear D. CDR3 size: 13 residues. Between the trimmed V and J ends, which lost 3 bases and 6 bases, there was a span of 8 bases. The germline V gene encodes CDR1 SGHVS and CDR2 FQNEAQ. The CDR3 bases are TGTGCCAGCAGCTTTTCATCGGCCGGGGAGCTGTTTTTT. Encoded protein: CASSFSSAGELFF.

This rearrangement joins TRBV9 to TRBJ2-5; D call uncertain. Germline CDR1 and CDR2: SGDLS and YYNGEE. The V end was cut by 1 base, the J end by 1 base, with 8 bases between. There are 14 residues in the CDR3. In DNA, the CDR3 is TGTGCCAGCAGCGTATCAGCGTTCCAAGAGACCCAGTACTTC. Amino acid sequence: CASSVSAFQETQYF.

This clonotype was observed at least ten times. This rearrangement joins TRBV5-5 to TRBJ2-1, with 10 bases lining up with TRBD2. Germline V gene data show CDR1 as SGHKS and CDR2 as YYEKEE (reference sequence). CDR3 size: 16 residues. V lost 1 base to trimming and J lost 4 bases; unmatched junction nucleotides: 5. CDR3 in DNA: TGTGCCAGCAGCTTGTCCCTAGCGGGAGAGTACAATGAGCAGTTCTTC. Its protein product is CASSLSLAGEYNEQFF.

This sequence joins TRBV28 and TRBJ2-7; perhaps D is TRBD1 or TRBD2 (5 bases each). Germline CDR1 and CDR2: MDHEN and SYDVKM. V shed 5 bases and J shed 7 bases, with 18 bases lying between them. This CDR3 contains 14 residues. CDR3: CASSRMGPAREQYF. In DNA, the CDR3 is TGTGCCAGCAGTCGGATGGGACCGGCGAGGGAGCAGTACTTC.

The chain carries TRBV10-2 and TRBJ1-5; D remains ambiguous. The CDR3 extends over 15 amino acids. Per germline, CDR1 WSHSY and CDR2 SAAADI. Deletions cut 3 bases from V and 1 base from J, with 10 bases between. The CDR3 DNA is TGCGCCAGCAGTGACGGGTGGAGGAGCAATCAGCCCCAGCATTTT. Protein product: CASSDGWRSNQPQHF.

V is TRBV7-8 and J is TRBJ1-3; 9 bases are shared with TRBD1. Trimming cost V 4 bases and J 4 bases; bases outside gene matches: 8. The CDR3 loop spans 16 amino acids. Germline assignment: CDR1 SGHVS and CDR2 FQNEAQ. CDR3 sequence: CASSSIQGAPGNTIYF. Here the CDR3 DNA reads TGTGCCAGCAGCTCTATACAGGGGGCTCCAGGAAACACCATATATTTT.

The chain couples TRBV5-1 to TRBJ2-5; tentative D call: TRBD2 (6 bases). This CDR3 has 14 residues. The germline V gene encodes CDR1 SGHRS and CDR2 YFSETQ. V was trimmed by 0 bases and J by 7 bases, leaving 13 bases between them. CDR3 nucleotides: TGCGCCAGCAGCTTGGATCGGGGGAAGGGGACCCAGTACTTC. Amino acid sequence: CASSLDRGKGTQYF.

This clonotype was seen more than once but under ten times. The V call is TRBV7-9, the J call TRBJ2-2; TRBD1 agrees at 9 bases. The CDR3 is made up of 15 amino acids. The junction had 12 bases not matched to a gene; V was cut back by 8 bases and J by 8 bases. In germline, CDR1 is SEHNR, CDR2 FQNEAQ (reference sequence). CDR3 sequence: CASDPGDRATGELFF. CDR3 DNA sequence: TGTGCCAGCGACCCCGGGGACAGGGCGACGGGGGAGCTGTTTTTT.

In this sample, this clonotype turned up many times. The chain joins TRBV20-1 to TRBJ2-1; 7 bases map to TRBD2. The J segment lost 6 bases and the V segment lost 3 bases, leaving 14 bases of the junction unmatched. CDR3 length equals 16 residues. Germline V CDR1 and CDR2: DFQATT, SNEGSKA (reference sequence). The CDR3 DNA sequence: TGCAGTGCTAGTCCCTTAGGCGGGAGCGCAGGCAATGAGCAGTTCTTC. It specifies CSASPLGGSAGNEQFF.

With respect to this clonotype: This may be a read error: a much more frequent sequence differs by one nucleotide. V usage is TRBV5-5 and J usage is TRBJ2-5, with D perhaps matching TRBD1 or TRBD2 (6 bases each). The CDR3 is 15 residues long. Germline V lookup: CDR1 SGHKS, CDR2 YYEKEE (reference sequence). CDR3 protein: CASNLGGASQETQYF. The CDR3 nucleotides read TGTGCCAGCAACTTGGGGGGCGCCTCCCAAGAGACCCAGTACTTC.

The rearrangement uses TRBV20-1 and TRBJ2-4; TRBD2 matches at 11 bases. The CDR3 has 18 amino acids. Germline assignment: CDR1 DFQATT and CDR2 SNEGSKA (reference sequence). J lost 0 bases, V lost 6 bases, and 13 bases had no gene match. CDR3 nucleotide sequence: TGCAGTGCGACTCCGGGACTAGCGGTTCCTTTAGCCAAAAACATTCAGTACTTC. Its translation is CSATPGLAVPLAKNIQYF.

In its sample, this clonotype was seen many times. The chain joins TRBV30 to TRBJ2-7; no reliable D call. V lost 1 base, J lost 0 bases, and 16 bases lay in between. The CDR3 is 16 residues long. Germline V gene data show CDR1 as GTSNPN and CDR2 as SVGIG (reference sequence). The CDR3 spells CAWSALGAKSSYEQYF. CDR3 nucleotides: TGTGCCTGGAGTGCCCTTGGAGCAAAGAGCTCCTACGAGCAGTACTTC.

This clonotype was observed a handful of times. The V gene is TRBV28, the J gene TRBJ2-3; TRBD2 matches at 7 bases. This CDR3 is built from 15 residues. Losses at the gene ends were 5 bases for V and 4 bases for J; bases not matched to a gene: 9. The V gene's germline CDR1 is MDHEN and CDR2 SYDVKM. The CDR3 protein is CASSPQSAGADTQYF. Here the CDR3 DNA reads TGTGCCAGCAGTCCCCAATCGGCGGGGGCAGATACGCAGTATTTT. The full variable domain, its missing parts supplied by reference TRBV28 and TRBJ2-3, is DVKVTQSSRYLVKRTGEKVFLECVQDMDHENMFWYRQDPGLGLRLIYFSYDVKMKEKGDIPEGYSVSREKKERFSLILESASTNQTSMYLCASSPQSAGADTQYFGPGTRLTVL.